These T cell receptor beta chains were read from a single sample in a study of identical twins. A single record per CDR3 protein comes from TCRdb applying MiXCR to the 5' RACE reads. The data contain hundreds of thousands of distinct CDR3 sequences, around 20% of them seen just once; the ten biggest clones take up more than 4%. In addition, the sample was reused for a study of T cells expressing NK-cell markers.

Source material: PBMCs. The receptors shown here come from a young woman in good health. The CDR3 runs from the conserved cysteine through the conserved F or W. A D gene is named only where the DNA matches it firmly. Clone size is stated in some rows and not others, as once, few, many or a class when expanded.

j_call,clone_size,v_call,d_call,cdr3_aa,cdr3_nt
TRBJ2-1,.,TRBV24-1,.,CATSDLGGGKGNEQFF,TGTGCCACCAGTGATTTAGGTGGGGGAAAAGGCAATGAGCAGTTCTTC
TRBJ1-5,.,TRBV20-1,TRBD1,CSADPRQGGQPQHF,TGCAGTGCCGATCCTCGACAGGGGGGTCAGCCCCAGCATTTT
TRBJ2-7,few,TRBV15,.,CATSRDAAGDYEQYF,TGTGCCACCAGCAGAGATGCGGCCGGGGACTACGAGCAGTACTTC
TRBJ2-1,few,TRBV10-3,.,CAISEWAAGAWDYNEQFF,TGTGCCATCAGTGAGTGGGCCGCGGGGGCGTGGGACTACAATGAGCAGTTCTTC
TRBJ2-1,.,TRBV2,.,CASISRILYNEQFF,TGTGCCAGCATTTCCAGGATTCTCTACAATGAGCAGTTCTTC
TRBJ2-7,few,TRBV20-1,.,CSARDLSSVKQYF,TGCAGTGCTAGAGATCTCTCGAGCGTCAAGCAGTACTTC
TRBJ2-7,few,TRBV12-3/TRBV12-4,.,CASSKQDIYEQYF,TGTGCCAGCAGTAAACAGGACATTTACGAGCAGTACTTC
TRBJ1-1,.,TRBV20-1,.,CSARQQGTEAFF,TGCAGTGCTAGGCAACAGGGTACTGAAGCTTTCTTT
TRBJ2-7,few,TRBV6-1,TRBD1,CASSADRVIPYEQYF,TGTGCCAGCAGTGCGGACAGGGTTATTCCCTACGAGCAGTACTTC
TRBJ2-3,few,TRBV20-1,.,CSAPVSDTQYF,TGCAGTGCTCCAGTTTCAGATACGCAGTATTTT
TRBJ2-1,few,TRBV29-1,.,CSVAPLDIWNEQFF,TGCAGCGTTGCCCCACTGGATATTTGGAATGAGCAGTTCTTC
TRBJ2-7,.,TRBV3-1,.,CASSPRFADEQYF,TGTGCCAGCAGCCCCAGGTTCGCGGACGAGCAGTACTTC
TRBJ1-1,many,TRBV7-9,.,CASSFGVLTEAFF,TGTGCCAGCAGCTTTGGGGTCTTGACTGAAGCTTTCTTT
TRBJ2-1,many,TRBV20-1,.,CSASSSYNEQFF,TGCAGTGCTTCTAGCTCCTACAATGAGCAGTTCTTC
TRBJ2-4,many,TRBV7-2,TRBD2,CASSLHGGYIQYF,TGTGCCAGCAGCTTACACGGGGGGTACATTCAGTACTTC
TRBJ2-7,.,TRBV9,.,CASSVSGASYEQYF,TGTGCCAGCAGCGTTTCGGGGGCTTCCTACGAGCAGTACTTC
TRBJ2-5,.,TRBV5-1,TRBD2,CASSLAPLAGLETQYF,TGCGCCAGCAGCTTGGCCCCACTAGCGGGGCTGGAGACCCAGTACTTC
TRBJ1-5,.,TRBV9,.,CASSLGTDSNQPQHF,TGTGCCAGCAGTCTGGGGACGGATAGCAATCAGCCCCAGCATTTT
TRBJ2-7,few,TRBV20-1,.,CSARGFREQYF,TGCAGTGCTAGAGGATTTCGGGAGCAGTACTTC
TRBJ2-1,many,TRBV7-9,TRBD2,CASSFRLAEQFF,TGTGCCAGCAGCTTCAGACTAGCGGAGCAGTTCTTC
TRBJ2-1,.,TRBV6-1,TRBD2,CASSPSGETYNEQFF,TGTGCCAGCAGCCCTAGCGGGGAAACCTACAATGAGCAGTTCTTC
TRBJ2-3,few,TRBV6-5,.,CASSYLDYTDTQYF,TGTGCCAGCAGTTACTTGGACTACACAGATACGCAGTATTTT